These T cell receptor beta chains were read from a single sample in a study of blood T cells in healthy people across ages. TCRdb processed the 5' RACE reads anew with MiXCR; each CDR3 protein has one entry. The repertoire holds about 630,000 distinct CDR3 sequences, with more than 20% as singletons. The sequencing input was blood. These receptor sequences come from a man aged 65 to 79 in good health. CDR3s include the opening cysteine and the closing phenylalanine or tryptophan. The D gene is left open where the match is weak. Not all rows give a size; the values are once, few, many and, for expanded clones, a class.

few | TRBJ2-7 | TRBD2 | TRBV4-1 | TGCGCCAGCAGCCAACCCGGGACTACCCCCGAGCAGTACTTC | CASSQPGTTPEQYF
. | TRBJ2-5 | TRBD2 | TRBV29-1 | TGCAGCGTTGCACGCACTAGCGGGAGGCCCCAAGAGACCCAGTACTTC | CSVARTSGRPQETQYF
. | TRBJ2-3 | TRBD2 | TRBV20-1 | TGCAATGCAGAGACTAGCGGGAGGGCCGGCCGGGCGGATACGCAGTATTTT | CNAETSGRAGRADTQYF
few | TRBJ1-5 | TRBD1 | TRBV20-1 | TGCAGTGCAACGCCGGGACAGGGGGCTCAGCCCCAGCATTTT | CSATPGQGAQPQHF
many | TRBJ2-7 | . | TRBV9 | TGTGCCAGCAGCAGAGACCTTAGCGGCGAGCAGTACTTC | CASSRDLSGEQYF
. | TRBJ2-2 | TRBD2 | TRBV3-1 | TGTGCCAGCAGCCGAAGAACTAGCGGGACGGCCGGGGAGCTGTTTTTT | CASSRRTSGTAGELFF
few | TRBJ2-3 | . | TRBV11-2 | TGTTCGTCGGGGGCCGACCGATTTAACACAGATACGCAGTATTTT | CSSGADRFNTDTQYF
many | TRBJ2-3 | . | TRBV9 | TGTGCCAGCAGCGGTAGCGGTCGCACAGATACGCAGTATTTT | CASSGSGRTDTQYF
. | TRBJ2-7 | TRBD2 | TRBV4-2 | TGTGCCAGCAGCCGCGAGACTAGCGGGAGCTCCTACGAGCAGTACTTC | CASSRETSGSSYEQYF
. | TRBJ1-1 | TRBD1 | TRBV19 | TGTGCCAGTAGTACGACAGGGGTGAGCGGTGAAGCTTTCTTT | CASSTTGVSGEAFF
few | TRBJ2-3 | TRBD2 | TRBV7-2 | TGTGCCAGCAGCCCGCGGGAGCTCAGCACAGATACGCAGTATTTT | CASSPRELSTDTQYF
. | TRBJ1-6 | . | TRBV19 | TGTGCTTCGGGGGGAAGCTCCTATAATTCACCCCTCCACTTT | CASGGSSYNSPLHF
. | TRBJ1-1 | . | TRBV13 | TGTGCCAGCAGCTTAGACGAGGTCCCTGAAGCTTTCTTT | CASSLDEVPEAFF
. | TRBJ2-1 | . | TRBV3-1 | TGTGCCAGCAGCCAAGAAAAGTTTGGTAATGAGCAGTTCTTC | CASSQEKFGNEQFF
. | TRBJ2-2 | . | TRBV28 | TGTGCCAGCAGTCCGCCTCGGGGTAGTGGGCACGGGGAGCTGTTTTTT | CASSPPRGSGHGELFF
few | TRBJ1-3 | . | TRBV7-9 | TGTGCCAGCAGCGGAAGTTCCCGAAACACCATATATTTT | CASSGSSRNTIYF
once | TRBJ2-3 | TRBD1 | TRBV12-3/TRBV12-4 | TGTGCCAGCAGTTTCGGACAGGGGCAAGAGACCCAGCACTTT | CASSFGQGQETQHF
. | TRBJ2-3 | . | TRBV20-1 | TGCAGTGCTAGAGATTTTCAGGTGGGGGATACGCAGTATTTT | CSARDFQVGDTQYF
few | TRBJ1-1 | . | TRBV20-1 | TGCAGTGCTAGAGGACAGGTCACTGAAGCTTTCTTT | CSARGQVTEAFF
many | TRBJ2-1 | . | TRBV4-1 | TGCGCCAGCAGCCAATTCTCCGGGACAGCGGGTAATGAGCAGTTCTTC | CASSQFSGTAGNEQFF
few | TRBJ2-7 | . | TRBV7-2 | TGTGCCAGCAGCTTAAACGGAATCCTCTTATCTGGCGAGCAGTACTTC | CASSLNGILLSGEQYF
. | TRBJ2-3 | TRBD1 | TRBV29-1 | TGCAGCGCCGAGGGACAGAACGCAGATACGCGGTATTTT | CSAEGQNADTRYF
. | TRBJ2-7 | TRBD2 | TRBV3-1 | TGTGCCAGCAGCCAAACTAGCGGGTCCTTCGGGCAGTACTTC | CASSQTSGSFGQYF
. | TRBJ2-5 | . | TRBV12-3/TRBV12-4 | TGTGCCAGCAGTTTAATCATTCGAGAGACCCAGTACTTC | CASSLIIRETQYF
. | TRBJ2-5 | . | TRBV21-1 | TGTGCCAATTCGGGGACTAGCCTCCAGTACTTC | CANSGTSLQYF
. | TRBJ2-1 | . | TRBV4-1 | TGCGCCAGCAGCCCGACTAGTGGCTATGAGCAGTTCTTC | CASSPTSGYEQFF
many | TRBJ2-7 | . | TRBV4-1 | TGCGCCAGCAGCCAAGAAGTGTCAGGGGCCGACTCCTACGAGCAGTACTTC | CASSQEVSGADSYEQYF
. | TRBJ2-7 | . | TRBV5-1 | TGCGCCAGCAGCGGGACAAGAGGGAGGCACGAGCAGTACTTC | CASSGTRGRHEQYF
. | TRBJ2-3 | TRBD2 | TRBV12-3/TRBV12-4 | TGTGCCAGCACCCGGACTAGCGGGAGGACAGCAGATGCGCAGTATTTT | CASTRTSGRTADAQYF
. | TRBJ2-7 | TRBD1 | TRBV11-2 | TGTGCCAGCAGCTTAGCCCCAGGGGGTGAGTACGAGCAGTACTTC | CASSLAPGGEYEQYF
few | TRBJ2-2 | . | TRBV11-1 | TGTGCCAGCAGCCCCCCGGGACCACCAAACACCGGGGAGCTGTTTTTT | CASSPPGPPNTGELFF
. | TRBJ1-1 | TRBD1 | TRBV12-3/TRBV12-4 | TGTGCCAGCAGTTTGGCAGGGGGCTCTGAAGCTTTCTTT | CASSLAGGSEAFF
few | TRBJ2-7 | TRBD2 | TRBV28 | TGTGCCAGCAGCCCGCCCAAGTCTAGCGGGACCTACGAGCAGTACTTC | CASSPPKSSGTYEQYF
. | TRBJ2-5 | TRBD2 | TRBV20-1 | TGCAGTGCTAAAGGGACTACCGGGGAGACCCAGTACTTC | CSAKGTTGETQYF
. | TRBJ2-3 | . | TRBV29-1 | TGCAGCGTTGAAGCCCGGTTTGCCCCCGATACGCAGTATTTT | CSVEARFAPDTQYF